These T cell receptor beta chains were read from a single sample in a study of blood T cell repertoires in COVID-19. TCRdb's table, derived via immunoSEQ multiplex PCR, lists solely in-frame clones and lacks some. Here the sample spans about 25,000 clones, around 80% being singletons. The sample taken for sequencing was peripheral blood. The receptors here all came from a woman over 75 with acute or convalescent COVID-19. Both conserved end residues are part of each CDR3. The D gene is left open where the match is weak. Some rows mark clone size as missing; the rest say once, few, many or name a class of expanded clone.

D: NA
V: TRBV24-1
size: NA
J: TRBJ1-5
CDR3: CATSRAGGNQPQHF
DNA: TGTGCCACCAGCCGTGCAGGGGGCAATCAGCCCCAGCATTTT

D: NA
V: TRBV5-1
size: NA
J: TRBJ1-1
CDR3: CASSPQGENTEAFF
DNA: TGCGCCAGCAGCCCACAGGGTGAGAACACTGAAGCTTTCTTT

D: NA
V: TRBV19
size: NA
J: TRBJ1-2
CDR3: CASSNDRDIPSNYGYTF
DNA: TGTGCCAGTAGTAACGACCGGGACATTCCGTCTAACTATGGCTACACCTTC

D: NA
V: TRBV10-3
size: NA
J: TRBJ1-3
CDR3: CAISEGVNSGNTIYF
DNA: TGTGCCATCAGTGAAGGGGTGAACTCTGGAAACACCATATATTTT

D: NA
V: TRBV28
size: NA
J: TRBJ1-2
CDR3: CASSSGNYGYTF
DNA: TGTGCCAGCAGCTCAGGGAACTATGGCTACACCTTC

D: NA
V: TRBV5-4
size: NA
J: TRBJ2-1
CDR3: CASSLQREQFF
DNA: TGTGCCAGCAGCCTTCAACGGGAGCAGTTCTTC

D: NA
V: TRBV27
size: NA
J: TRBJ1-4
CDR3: CASSPQGLTNEKLFF
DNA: TGTGCCAGCAGTCCCCAGGGATTAACTAATGAAAAACTGTTTTTT

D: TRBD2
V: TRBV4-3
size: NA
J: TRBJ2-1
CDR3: CASSQDRGLAGDNEQFF
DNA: TGCGCCAGCAGCCAAGATAGAGGACTAGCGGGGGACAATGAGCAGTTCTTC

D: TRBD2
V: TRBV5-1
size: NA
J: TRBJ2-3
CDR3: CASSLVSGGTDTQYF
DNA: TGCGCCAGCAGCTTGGTTAGCGGGGGCACAGATACGCAGTATTTT

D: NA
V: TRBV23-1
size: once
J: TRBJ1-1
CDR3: CASSQSFQGGAFF
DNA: TGCGCCAGCAGTCAATCTTTCCAGGGTGGAGCTTTCTTT

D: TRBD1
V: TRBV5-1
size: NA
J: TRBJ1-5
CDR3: CASSPTGGNQPQHF
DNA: TGCGCCAGCAGCCCGACAGGGGGCAATCAGCCCCAGCATTTT

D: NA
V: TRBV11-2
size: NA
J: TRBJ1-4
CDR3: CASSLESGGRLFF
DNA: TGTGCCAGCAGCTTAGAGAGTGGGGGCCGACTGTTTTTT

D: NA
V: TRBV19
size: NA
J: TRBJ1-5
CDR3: CASNPDSGGNQPQHF
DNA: TGTGCCAGTAACCCCGATAGCGGGGGGAATCAGCCCCAGCATTTT

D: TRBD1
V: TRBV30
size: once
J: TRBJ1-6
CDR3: CAWQTGALNSPLHF
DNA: TGTGCCTGGCAGACAGGGGCCCTAAATTCACCCCTCCACTTT

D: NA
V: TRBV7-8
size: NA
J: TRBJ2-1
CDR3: CASVPSSPPYNEQFF
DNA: TGTGCCAGCGTCCCTAGCTCCCCGCCTTACAATGAGCAGTTCTTC

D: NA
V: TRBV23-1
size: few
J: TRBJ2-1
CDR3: CASSHPLYNEQFF
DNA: TGCGCCAGCAGTCACCCCCTTTACAATGAGCAGTTCTTC

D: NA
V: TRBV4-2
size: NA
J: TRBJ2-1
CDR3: CASSQDTDEQFF
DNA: TGTGCCAGCAGCCAAGATACTGATGAGCAGTTCTTC

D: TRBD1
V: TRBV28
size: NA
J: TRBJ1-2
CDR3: CASSPRTGFYGYTF
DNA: TGTGCCAGCAGTCCCAGGACAGGGTTCTATGGCTACACCTTC

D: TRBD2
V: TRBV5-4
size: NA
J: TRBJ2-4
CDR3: CASSLELAGGRGAKNIQYF
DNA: TGTGCCAGCAGCTTGGAACTAGCGGGAGGGAGGGGTGCCAAAAACATTCAGTACTTC

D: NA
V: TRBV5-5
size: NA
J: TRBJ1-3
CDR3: CASSTGSSGNTIYF
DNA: TGTGCCAGCAGCACAGGGAGCTCTGGAAACACCATATATTTT

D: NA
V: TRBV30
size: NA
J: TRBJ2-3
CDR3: CAWSPPGDTQYF
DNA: TGTGCCTGGAGTCCCCCGGGAGATACGCAGTATTTT

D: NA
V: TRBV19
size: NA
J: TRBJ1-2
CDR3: CASSTQGRDYGYTF
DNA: TGTGCCAGTAGTACACAAGGCCGGGACTATGGCTACACCTTC

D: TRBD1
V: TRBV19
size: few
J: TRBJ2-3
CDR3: CASSSTGTADTQYF
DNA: TGTGCCAGTAGTTCGACAGGGACGGCAGATACGCAGTATTTT

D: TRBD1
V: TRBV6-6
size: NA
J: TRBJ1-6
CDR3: CASSWDREISPLHF
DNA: TGTGCCAGCAGCTGGGACAGGGAAATTTCACCCCTCCACTTT

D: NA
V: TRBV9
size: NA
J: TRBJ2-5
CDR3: CASSVSGSPPETQYF
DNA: TGTGCCAGCAGCGTATCCGGGTCCCCCCCAGAGACCCAGTACTTC

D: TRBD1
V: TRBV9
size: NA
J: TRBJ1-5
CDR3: CASSPAGGYNQPQHF
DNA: TGTGCCAGCAGCCCAGCAGGGGGCTACAATCAGCCCCAGCATTTT